This record covers a single T cell receptor (beta chain). These data belong to a study of blood T cell repertoires in COVID-19. The wider study: Sources were T cells, B-cell-depleted T cells, or PBMCs; the material itself was cDNA or gDNA.

Authors' methods: Reference gene primer amplification in the assay estimated nucleated cell counts. The method was immunoSEQ multiplex PCR; TCRdb's version includes in-frame clones alone and lacks a portion of them. D and trimming come from the DNA, and the V and J calls and clone size come from that table. This sample has tens of thousands of clones, with around four fifths found just once. Per the germline V gene, CDR1 is SEHNR and CDR2 is FQNEAQ (reference sequence). Trimming left V 3 bases short and J 4 bases short, with 9 bases between. The CDR3 is made up of 13 amino acids. The chain links TRBV7-9 to TRBJ1-1; no definite D call. The material sequenced was peripheral blood. This receptor was identified in a woman in her sixties with acute or convalescent COVID-19. CDR3 DNA: TGTGCCAGCAGCTTTTTCGCGGGCACTGAAGCTTTCTTT. It specifies CASSFFAGTEAFF.